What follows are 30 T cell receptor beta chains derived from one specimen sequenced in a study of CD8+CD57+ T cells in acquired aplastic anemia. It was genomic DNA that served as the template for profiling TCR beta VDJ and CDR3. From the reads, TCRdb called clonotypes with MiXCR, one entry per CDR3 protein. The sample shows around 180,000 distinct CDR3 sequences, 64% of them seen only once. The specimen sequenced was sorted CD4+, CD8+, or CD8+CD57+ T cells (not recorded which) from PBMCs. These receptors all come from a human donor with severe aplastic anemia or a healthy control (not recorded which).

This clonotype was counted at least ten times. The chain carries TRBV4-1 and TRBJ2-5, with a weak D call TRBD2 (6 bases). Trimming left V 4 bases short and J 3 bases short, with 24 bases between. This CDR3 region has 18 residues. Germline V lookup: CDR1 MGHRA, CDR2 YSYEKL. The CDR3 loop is CASSPLPGEGGLEETQYF. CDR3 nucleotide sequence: TGCGCCAGCAGCCCTCTACCTGGGGAAGGAGGGCTCGAAGAGACCCAGTACTTC.

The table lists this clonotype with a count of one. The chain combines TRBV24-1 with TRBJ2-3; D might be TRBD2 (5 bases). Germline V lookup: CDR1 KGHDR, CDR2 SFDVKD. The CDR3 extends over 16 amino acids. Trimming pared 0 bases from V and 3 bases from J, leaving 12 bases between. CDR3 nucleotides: TGTGCCACCAGTGATTTGCAATTTGGCGGGACAGATACGCAGTATTTT. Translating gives CATSDLQFGGTDTQYF.

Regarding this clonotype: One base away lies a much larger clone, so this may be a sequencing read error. CDR3 DNA sequence: TGTGCCAGCAGTGACGGCCGGGGCAGGGGGGTAACTAATGAGCAGTTCTTC. Its translation: CASSDGRGRGVTNEQFF. The rearrangement uses TRBV6-1 and TRBJ2-1, with D maybe TRBD1 (7 bases). The germline V gene encodes CDR1 MNHNS and CDR2 SASEGT. The CDR3 totals 17 residues. Trimming took off 3 bases at V and 7 bases at J, with 22 bases between the two ends.

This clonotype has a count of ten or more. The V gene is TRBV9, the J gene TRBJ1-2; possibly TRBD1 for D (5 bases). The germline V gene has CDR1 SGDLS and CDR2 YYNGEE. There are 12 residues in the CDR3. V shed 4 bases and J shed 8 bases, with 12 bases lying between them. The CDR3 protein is CASSRGGTGYTF. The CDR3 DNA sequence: TGTGCCAGCAGCCGAGGCGGGACCGGCTACACCTTC.

The CDR3 loop reads CASSLGQGYTF. The CDR3 DNA reads TGCGCCAGCAGCTTGGGACAGGGCTACACCTTC. V is TRBV5-1 and J is TRBJ1-2; weak D call: TRBD1 (5 bases). The V end lost 0 bases, the J end lost 8 bases, and 5 bases lay between the germline ends. The CDR3 length is 11 residues. Germline V gene sequence: CDR1 SGHRS, CDR2 YFSETQ. Complete variable domain (other parts from reference TRBV5-1 and TRBJ1-2): KAGVTQTPRYLIKTRGQQVTLSCSPISGHRSVSWYQQTPGQGLQFLFEYFSETQRNKGNFPGRFSGRQFSNSRSEMNVSTLELGDSALYLCASSLGQGYTFGSGTRLTVV.

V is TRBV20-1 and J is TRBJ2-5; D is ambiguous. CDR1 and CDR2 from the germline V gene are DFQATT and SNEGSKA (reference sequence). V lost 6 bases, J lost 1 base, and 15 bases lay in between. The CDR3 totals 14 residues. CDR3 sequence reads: CSAQELGSQETQYF. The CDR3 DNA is TGCAGTGCCCAAGAGCTGGGCAGCCAAGAGACCCAGTACTTC.

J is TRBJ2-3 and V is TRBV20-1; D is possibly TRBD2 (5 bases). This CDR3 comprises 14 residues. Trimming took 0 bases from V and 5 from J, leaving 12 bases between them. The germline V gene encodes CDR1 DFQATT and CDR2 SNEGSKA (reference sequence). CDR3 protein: CSARDGLAGDTQYF. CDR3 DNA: TGCAGTGCTAGAGATGGGCTAGCAGGAGATACGCAGTATTTT.

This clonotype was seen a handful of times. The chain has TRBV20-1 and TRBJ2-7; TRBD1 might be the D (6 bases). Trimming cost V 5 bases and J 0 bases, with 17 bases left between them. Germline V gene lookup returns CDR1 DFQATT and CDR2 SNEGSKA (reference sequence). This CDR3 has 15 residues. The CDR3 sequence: CSAGRGQGSSYEQYF. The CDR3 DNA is TGCAGTGCTGGTCGGGGTCAGGGGAGCTCCTACGAGCAGTACTTC.

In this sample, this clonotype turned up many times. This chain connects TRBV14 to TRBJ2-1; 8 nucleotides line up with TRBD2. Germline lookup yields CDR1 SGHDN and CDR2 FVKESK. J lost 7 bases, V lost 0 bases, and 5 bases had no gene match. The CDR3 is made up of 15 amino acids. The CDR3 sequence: CASSQEAGAGNEQFF. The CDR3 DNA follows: TGTGCCAGCAGCCAAGAAGCGGGGGCCGGGAATGAGCAGTTCTTC.

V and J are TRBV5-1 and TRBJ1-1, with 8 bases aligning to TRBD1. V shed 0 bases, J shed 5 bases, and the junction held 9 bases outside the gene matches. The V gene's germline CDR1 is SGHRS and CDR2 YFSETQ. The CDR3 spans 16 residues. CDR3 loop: CASSLEGTGLGTEAFF. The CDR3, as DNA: TGCGCCAGCAGCTTGGAGGGGACAGGCTTAGGGACTGAAGCTTTCTTT.

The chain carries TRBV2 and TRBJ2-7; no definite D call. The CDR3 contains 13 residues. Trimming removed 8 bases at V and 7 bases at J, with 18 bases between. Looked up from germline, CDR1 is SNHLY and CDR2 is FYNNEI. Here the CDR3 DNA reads TGTGCCAGCTCACCAACCCCCGTGGGGGAGCAGTACTTC. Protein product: CASSPTPVGEQYF.

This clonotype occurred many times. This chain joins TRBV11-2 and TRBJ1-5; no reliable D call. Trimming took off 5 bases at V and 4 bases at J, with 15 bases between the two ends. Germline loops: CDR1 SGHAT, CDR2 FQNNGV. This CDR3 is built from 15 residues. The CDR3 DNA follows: TGTGCCAGCAGCCTGAGCCCGGACGGGAATCAGCCCCAGCATTTT. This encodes CASSLSPDGNQPQHF.

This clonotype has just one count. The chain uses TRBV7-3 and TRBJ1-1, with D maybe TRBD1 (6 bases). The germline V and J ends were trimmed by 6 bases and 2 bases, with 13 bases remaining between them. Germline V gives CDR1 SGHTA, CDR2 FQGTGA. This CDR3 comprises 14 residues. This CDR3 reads CASSSTGINTEAFF. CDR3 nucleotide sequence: TGTGCCAGCAGTTCAACAGGGATAAACACTGAAGCTTTCTTT.

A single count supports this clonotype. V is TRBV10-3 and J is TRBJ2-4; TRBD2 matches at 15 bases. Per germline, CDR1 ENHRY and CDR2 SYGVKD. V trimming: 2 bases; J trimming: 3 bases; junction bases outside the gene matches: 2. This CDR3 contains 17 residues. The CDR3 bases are TGTGCCATCAGTGAGGGGACTAGCGGGGGGAACAAAAACATTCAGTACTTC. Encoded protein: CAISEGTSGGNKNIQYF.

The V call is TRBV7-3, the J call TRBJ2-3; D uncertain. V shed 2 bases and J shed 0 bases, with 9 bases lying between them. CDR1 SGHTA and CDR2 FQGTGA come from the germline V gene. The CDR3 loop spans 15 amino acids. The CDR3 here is CASSLLSTSTDTQYF. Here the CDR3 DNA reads TGTGCCAGCAGCTTACTTAGTACTAGCACAGATACGCAGTATTTT.

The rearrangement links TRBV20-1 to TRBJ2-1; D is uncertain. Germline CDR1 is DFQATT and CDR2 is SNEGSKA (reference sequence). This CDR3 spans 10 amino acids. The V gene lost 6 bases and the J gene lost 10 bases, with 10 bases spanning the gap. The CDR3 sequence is CSALLGEQFF. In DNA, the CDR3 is TGCAGTGCACTTCTAGGAGAGCAGTTCTTC.

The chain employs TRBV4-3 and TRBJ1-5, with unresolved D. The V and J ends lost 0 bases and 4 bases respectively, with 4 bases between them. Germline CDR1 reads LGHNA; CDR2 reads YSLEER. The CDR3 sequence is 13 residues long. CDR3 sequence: CASSQDGNQPQHF. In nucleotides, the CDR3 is TGCGCCAGCAGCCAAGATGGGAATCAGCCCCAGCATTTT.

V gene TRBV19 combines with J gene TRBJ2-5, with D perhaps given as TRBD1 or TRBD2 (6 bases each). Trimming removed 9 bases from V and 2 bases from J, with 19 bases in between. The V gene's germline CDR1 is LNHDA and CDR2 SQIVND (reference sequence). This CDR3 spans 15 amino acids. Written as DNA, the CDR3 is TGTGCCAGATACCGGAGGGGGAGACGGCAAGAGACCCAGTACTTC. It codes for CARYRRGRRQETQYF.

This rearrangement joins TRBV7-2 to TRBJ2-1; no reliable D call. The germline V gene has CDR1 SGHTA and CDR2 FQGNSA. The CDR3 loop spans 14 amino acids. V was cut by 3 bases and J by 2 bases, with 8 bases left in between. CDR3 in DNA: TGTGCCAGCAGCTTTTCTGGGGCCTACAATGAGCAGTTCTTC. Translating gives CASSFSGAYNEQFF.

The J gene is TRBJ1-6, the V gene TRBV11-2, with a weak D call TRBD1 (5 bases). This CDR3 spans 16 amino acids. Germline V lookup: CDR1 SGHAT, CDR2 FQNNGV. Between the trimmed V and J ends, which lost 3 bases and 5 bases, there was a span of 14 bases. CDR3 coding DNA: TGTGCCAGCAGCTTCCTCCAGAGAGGGGATAATTCACCCCTCCACTTT. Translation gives CASSFLQRGDNSPLHF.

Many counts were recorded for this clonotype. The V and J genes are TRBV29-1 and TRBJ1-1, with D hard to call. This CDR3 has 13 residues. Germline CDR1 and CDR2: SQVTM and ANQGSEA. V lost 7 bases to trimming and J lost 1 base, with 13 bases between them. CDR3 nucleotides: TGCAGCGCCCTAGACCTGGGGAACACTGAAGCTTTCTTT. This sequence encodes CSALDLGNTEAFF.

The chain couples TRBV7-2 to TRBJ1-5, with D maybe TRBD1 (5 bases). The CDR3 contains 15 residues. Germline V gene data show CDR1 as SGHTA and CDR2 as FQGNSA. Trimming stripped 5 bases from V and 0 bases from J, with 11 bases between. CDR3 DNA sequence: TGTGCCAGCAGCCTTGACAGTCTTAGCAATCAGCCCCAGCATTTT. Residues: CASSLDSLSNQPQHF.

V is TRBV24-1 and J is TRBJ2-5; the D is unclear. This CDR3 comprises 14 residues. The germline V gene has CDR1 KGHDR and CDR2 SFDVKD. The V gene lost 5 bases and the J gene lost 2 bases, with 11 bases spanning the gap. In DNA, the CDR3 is TGTGCCACCAGTGGATGGGCAGAACAAGAGACCCAGTACTTC. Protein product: CATSGWAEQETQYF.

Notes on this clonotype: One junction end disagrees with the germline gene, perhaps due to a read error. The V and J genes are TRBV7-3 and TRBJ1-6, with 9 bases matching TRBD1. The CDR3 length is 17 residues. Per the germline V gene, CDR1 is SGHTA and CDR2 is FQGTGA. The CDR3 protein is CASSPQGTGLNNSPLHF. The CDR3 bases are TGCGCCAGCAGCCCACAGGGGACAGGGCTCAATAATTCACCCCTCCACTTT.

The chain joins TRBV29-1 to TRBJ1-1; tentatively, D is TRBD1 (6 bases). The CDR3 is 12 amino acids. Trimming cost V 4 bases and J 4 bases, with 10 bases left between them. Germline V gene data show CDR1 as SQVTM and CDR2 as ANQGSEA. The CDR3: CSVGGATTEAFF. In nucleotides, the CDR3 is TGCAGCGTTGGGGGGGCTACCACTGAAGCTTTCTTT.

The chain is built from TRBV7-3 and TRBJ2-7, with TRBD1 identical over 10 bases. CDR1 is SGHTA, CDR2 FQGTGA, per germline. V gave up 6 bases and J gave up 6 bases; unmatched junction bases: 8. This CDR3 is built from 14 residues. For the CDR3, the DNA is TGTGCCAGCAGTGAAAAAGGGACAGGGGCCGAGCAGTACTTC. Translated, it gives CASSEKGTGAEQYF. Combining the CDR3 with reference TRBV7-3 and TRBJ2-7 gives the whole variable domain GAGVSQTPSNKVTEKGKYVELRCDPISGHTALYWYRQSLGQGPEFLIYFQGTGAADDSGLPNDRFFAVRPEGSVSTLKIQRTERGDSAVYLCASSEKGTGAEQYFGPGTRLTVT.

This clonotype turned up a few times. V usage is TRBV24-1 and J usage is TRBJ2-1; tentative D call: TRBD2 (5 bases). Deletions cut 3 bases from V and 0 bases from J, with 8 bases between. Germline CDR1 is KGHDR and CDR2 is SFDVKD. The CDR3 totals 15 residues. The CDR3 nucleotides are TGTGCCACCAGTGATGCTGGGAGCTCCTACAATGAGCAGTTCTTC. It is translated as CATSDAGSSYNEQFF.

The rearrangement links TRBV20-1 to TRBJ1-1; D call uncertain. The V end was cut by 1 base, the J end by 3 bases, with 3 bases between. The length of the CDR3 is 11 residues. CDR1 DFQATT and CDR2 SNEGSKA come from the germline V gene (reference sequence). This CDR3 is CSARGDTEAFF. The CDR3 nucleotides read TGCAGTGCTAGAGGTGACACTGAAGCTTTCTTT.

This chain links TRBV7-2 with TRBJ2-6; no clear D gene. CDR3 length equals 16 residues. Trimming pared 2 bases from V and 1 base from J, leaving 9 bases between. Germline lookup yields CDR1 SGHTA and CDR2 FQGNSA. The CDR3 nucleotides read TGTGCCAGCAGCTTATTTCTGCTGTCTGGGGCCAACGTCCTGACTTTC. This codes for CASSLFLLSGANVLTF.

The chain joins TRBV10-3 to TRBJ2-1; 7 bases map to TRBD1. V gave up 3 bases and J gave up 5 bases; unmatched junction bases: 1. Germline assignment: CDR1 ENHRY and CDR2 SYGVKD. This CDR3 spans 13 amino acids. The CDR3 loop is CAISDGTDNEQFF. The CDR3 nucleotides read TGTGCCATCAGTGATGGGACAGACAATGAGCAGTTCTTC.